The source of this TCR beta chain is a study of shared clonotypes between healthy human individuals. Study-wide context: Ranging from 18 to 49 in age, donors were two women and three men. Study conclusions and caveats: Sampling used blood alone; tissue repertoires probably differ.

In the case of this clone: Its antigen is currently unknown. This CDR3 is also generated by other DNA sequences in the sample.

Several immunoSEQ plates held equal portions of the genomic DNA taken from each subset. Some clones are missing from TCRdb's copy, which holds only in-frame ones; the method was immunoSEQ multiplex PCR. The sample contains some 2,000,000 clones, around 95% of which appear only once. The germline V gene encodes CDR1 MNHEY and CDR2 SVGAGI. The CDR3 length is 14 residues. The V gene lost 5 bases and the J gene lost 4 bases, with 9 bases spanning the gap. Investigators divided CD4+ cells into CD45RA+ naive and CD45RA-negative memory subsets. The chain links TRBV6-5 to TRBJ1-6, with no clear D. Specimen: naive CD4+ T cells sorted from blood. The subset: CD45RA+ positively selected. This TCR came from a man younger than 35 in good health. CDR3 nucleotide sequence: TGTGCCAGCAGTCCTGCCGGTTATAATTCACCCCTCCACTTT. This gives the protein CASSPAGYNSPLHF.